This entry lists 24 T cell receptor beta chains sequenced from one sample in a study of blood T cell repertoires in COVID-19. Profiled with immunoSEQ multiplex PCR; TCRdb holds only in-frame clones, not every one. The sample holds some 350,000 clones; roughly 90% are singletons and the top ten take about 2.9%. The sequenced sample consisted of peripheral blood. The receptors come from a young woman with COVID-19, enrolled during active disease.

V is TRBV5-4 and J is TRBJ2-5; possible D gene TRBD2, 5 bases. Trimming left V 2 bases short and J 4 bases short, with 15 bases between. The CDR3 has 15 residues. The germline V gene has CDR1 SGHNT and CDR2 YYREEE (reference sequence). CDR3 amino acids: CASSFLFGERETQYF. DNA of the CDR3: TGTGCCAGCAGCTTTTTATTCGGGGAACGAGAGACCCAGTACTTC.

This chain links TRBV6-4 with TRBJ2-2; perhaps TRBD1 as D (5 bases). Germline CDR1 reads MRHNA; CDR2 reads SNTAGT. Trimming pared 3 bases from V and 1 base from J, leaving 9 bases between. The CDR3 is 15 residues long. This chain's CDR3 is CASSEGTGNTGELFF. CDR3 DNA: TGTGCCAGCAGTGAAGGCACAGGGAACACCGGGGAGCTGTTTTTT.

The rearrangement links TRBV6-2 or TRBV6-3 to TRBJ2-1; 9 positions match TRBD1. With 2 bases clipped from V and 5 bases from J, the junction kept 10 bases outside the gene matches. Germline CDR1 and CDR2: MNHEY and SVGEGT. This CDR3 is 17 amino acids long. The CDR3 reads CASSYSLGDRVNNEQFF. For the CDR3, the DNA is TGTGCCAGCAGTTACAGTCTAGGGGACAGGGTTAACAATGAGCAGTTCTTC.

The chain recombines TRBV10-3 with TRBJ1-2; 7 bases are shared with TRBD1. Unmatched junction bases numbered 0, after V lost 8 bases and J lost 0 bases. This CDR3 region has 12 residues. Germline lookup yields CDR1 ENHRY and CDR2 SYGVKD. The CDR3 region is CAIGTANYGYTF. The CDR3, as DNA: TGTGCCATCGGGACAGCTAACTATGGCTACACCTTC.

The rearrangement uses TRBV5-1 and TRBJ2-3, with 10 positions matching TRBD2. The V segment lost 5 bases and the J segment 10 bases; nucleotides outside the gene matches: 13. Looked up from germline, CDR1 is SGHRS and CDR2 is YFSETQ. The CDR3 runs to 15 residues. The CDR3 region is CASSWASGSGGAQYF. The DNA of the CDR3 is TGCGCCAGCAGTTGGGCTAGCGGGAGTGGGGGAGCGCAGTATTTT.

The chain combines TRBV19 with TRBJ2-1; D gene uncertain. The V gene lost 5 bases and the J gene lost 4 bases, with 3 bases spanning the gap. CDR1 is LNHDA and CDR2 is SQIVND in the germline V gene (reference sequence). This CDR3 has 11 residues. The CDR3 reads CASSAYNEQFF. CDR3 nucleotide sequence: TGTGCCAGTAGTGCGTACAATGAGCAGTTCTTC.

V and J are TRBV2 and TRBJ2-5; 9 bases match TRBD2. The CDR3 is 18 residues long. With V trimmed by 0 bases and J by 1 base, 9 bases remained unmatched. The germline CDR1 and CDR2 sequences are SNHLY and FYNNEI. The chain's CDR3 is CASSEALRASGIQETQYF. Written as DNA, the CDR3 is TGTGCCAGCAGTGAAGCGCTTCGGGCTAGCGGGATCCAAGAGACCCAGTACTTC.

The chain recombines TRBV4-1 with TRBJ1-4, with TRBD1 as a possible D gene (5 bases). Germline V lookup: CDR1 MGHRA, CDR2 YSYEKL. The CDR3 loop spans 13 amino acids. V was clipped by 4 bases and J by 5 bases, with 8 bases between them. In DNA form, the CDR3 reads TGCGCCAGCAGCCTAGGACAAAATGAAAAACTGTTTTTT. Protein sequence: CASSLGQNEKLFF.

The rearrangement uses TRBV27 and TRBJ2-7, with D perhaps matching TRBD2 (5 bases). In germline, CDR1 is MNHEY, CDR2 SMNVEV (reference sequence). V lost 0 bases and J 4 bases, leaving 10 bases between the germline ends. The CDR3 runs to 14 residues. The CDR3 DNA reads TGTGCCAGCAGTTTATCGGTGTCGGGATACGAGCAGTACGTC. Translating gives CASSLSVSGYEQYV.

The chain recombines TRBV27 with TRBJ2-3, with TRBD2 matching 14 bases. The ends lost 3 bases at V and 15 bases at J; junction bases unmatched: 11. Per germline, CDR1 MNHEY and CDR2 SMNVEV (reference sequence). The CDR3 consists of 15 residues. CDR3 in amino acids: CASSLGLAGESTRYF. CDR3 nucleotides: TGTGCCAGCAGTTTGGGACTAGCGGGAGAGAGTACACGATATTTT.

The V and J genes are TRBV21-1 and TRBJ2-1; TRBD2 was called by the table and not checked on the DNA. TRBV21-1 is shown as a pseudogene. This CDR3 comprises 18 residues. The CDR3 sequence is CASSKVNERASSYNEQFF. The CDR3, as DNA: TGTGCCAGCAGCAAAGTCAACGAGAGAGCGAGCTCCTACAATGAGCAGTTCTTC.

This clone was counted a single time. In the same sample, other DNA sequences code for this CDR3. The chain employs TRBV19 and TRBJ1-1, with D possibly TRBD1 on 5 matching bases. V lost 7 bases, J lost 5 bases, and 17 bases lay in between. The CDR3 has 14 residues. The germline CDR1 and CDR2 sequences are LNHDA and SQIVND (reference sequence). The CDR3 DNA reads TGTGCCAGTACCCCCCGGGGCGGGGGGACTGAAGCTTTCTTT. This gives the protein CASTPRGGGTEAFF.

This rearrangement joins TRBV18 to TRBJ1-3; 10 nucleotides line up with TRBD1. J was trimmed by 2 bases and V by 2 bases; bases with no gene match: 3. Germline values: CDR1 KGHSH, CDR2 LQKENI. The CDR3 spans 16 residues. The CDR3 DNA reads TGTGCCAGCTCACCAGGGGGACAGGGGACTGGAAACACCATATATTTT. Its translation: CASSPGGQGTGNTIYF.

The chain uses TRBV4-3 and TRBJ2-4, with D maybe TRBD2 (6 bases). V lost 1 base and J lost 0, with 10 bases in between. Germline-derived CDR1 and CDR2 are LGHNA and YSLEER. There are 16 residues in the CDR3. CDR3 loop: CASSQVGGLAKNIQYF. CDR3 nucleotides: TGCGCCAGCAGCCAAGTGGGGGGTTTAGCCAAAAACATTCAGTACTTC.

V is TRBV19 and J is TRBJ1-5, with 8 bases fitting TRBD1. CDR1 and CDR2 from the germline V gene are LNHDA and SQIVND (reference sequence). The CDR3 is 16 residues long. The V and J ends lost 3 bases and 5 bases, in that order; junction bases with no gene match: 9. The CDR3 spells CASSMGARGRHQPQHF. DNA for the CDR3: TGTGCCAGTAGTATGGGGGCCAGGGGGCGGCATCAGCCCCAGCATTTT.

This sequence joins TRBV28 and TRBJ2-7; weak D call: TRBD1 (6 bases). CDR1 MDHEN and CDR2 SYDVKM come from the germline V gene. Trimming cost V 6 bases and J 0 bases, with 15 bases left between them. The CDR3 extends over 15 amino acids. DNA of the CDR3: TGTGCCAGCAGGCCTCAGGGGAGCCTCTCCTACGAGCAGTACTTC. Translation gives CASRPQGSLSYEQYF. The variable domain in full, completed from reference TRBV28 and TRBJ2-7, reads DVKVTQSSRYLVKRTGEKVFLECVQDMDHENMFWYRQDPGLGLRLIYFSYDVKMKEKGDIPEGYSVSREKKERFSLILESASTNQTSMYLCASRPQGSLSYEQYFGPGTRLTVT.

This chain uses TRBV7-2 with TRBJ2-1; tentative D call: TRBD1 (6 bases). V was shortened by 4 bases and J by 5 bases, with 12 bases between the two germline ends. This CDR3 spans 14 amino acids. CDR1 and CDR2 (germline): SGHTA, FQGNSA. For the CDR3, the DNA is TGTGCCAGCAGCTCCGACAGGACAAACAATGAGCAGTTCTTC. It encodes CASSSDRTNNEQFF.

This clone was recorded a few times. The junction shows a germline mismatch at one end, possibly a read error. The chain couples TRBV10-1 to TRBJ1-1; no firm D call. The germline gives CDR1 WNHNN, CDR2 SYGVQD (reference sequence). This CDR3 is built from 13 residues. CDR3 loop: CASNEAAGTEAFF. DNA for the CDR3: TGCGCCAGCAATGAGGCGGCGGGCACTGAAGCTTTCTTT.

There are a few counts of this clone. The CDR3 coding sequence is TGTGCCAGCAGTTACTTCGGAGGACAGGGTGACCATGGCTACACCTTC. It codes for CASSYFGGQGDHGYTF. The chain has TRBV6-5 and TRBJ1-2; 8 nucleotides agree with TRBD1. CDR3 length equals 16 residues. Germline CDR1 is MNHEY and CDR2 is SVGAGI. J lost 6 bases, V lost 1 base, and 10 bases had no gene match.

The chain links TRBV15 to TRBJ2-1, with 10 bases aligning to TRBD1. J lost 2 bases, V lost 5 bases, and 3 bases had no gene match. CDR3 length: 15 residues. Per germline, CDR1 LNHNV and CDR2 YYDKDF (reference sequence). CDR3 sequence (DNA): TGTGCCACCAGCTGGACAGGGGGGACCTACAATGAGCAGTTCTTC. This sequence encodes CATSWTGGTYNEQFF.

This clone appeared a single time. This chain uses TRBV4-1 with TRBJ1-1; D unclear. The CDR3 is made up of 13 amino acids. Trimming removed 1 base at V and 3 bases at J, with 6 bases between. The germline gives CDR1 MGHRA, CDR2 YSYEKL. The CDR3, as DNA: TGCGCCAGCAGCCAAGGTTTAGACACTGAAGCTTTCTTT. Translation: CASSQGLDTEAFF.

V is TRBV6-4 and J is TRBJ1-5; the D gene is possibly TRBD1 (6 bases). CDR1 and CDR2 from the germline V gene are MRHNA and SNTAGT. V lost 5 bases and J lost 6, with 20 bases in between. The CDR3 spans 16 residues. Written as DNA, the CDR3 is TGTGCCAGCAGTCGCCCCCCCCGGGACAATAGTCAGCCCCAGCATTTT. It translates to CASSRPPRDNSQPQHF.

CDR3 sequence (DNA): TGTGCCAGCAGCAGAAGGGACTCTCGCTCTGGAAACACCATATATTTT. It encodes CASSRRDSRSGNTIYF. V and J are TRBV7-9 and TRBJ1-3, with D tentatively TRBD1 (5 bases). There are 16 residues in the CDR3. Trimming cost V 5 bases and J 0 bases, with 14 bases left between them. The V gene's germline CDR1 is SEHNR and CDR2 FQNEAQ (reference sequence).

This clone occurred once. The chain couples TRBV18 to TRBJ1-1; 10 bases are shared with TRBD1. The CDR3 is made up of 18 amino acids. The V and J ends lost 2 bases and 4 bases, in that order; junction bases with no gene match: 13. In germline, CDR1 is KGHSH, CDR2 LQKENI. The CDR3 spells CASSPYEGQGPPSTEAFF. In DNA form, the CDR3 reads TGTGCCAGCTCACCATATGAGGGACAGGGGCCGCCTAGCACTGAAGCTTTCTTT.